This TCR beta chain was sequenced in a study of beta chain features in type 1 diabetes. Investigators reverse transcribed all isolated RNA, so they sequenced expressed TCRB transcripts. Libraries were prepared by immunoSEQ multiplex PCR; TCRdb keeps only in-frame clonotypes and omits some of them. The table shows 300,000 to 350,000 clones, with 9.3% occurring only once. As regards this clone: As yet, its antigen is unknown.

The study's findings and limits: Shortening of TCRB CDR3s, moderate but significant, appeared in all four CD4+ subsets of Type 1 diabetes patients.

The TCR sequence derives from a young man with type 1 diabetes. The material sequenced was central memory CD4+ T cells from blood.

The CDR3 spells CASSPHSGNTIYF. Here the CDR3 DNA reads TGTGCCAGCAGCCCTCATTCCGGAAACACCATATATTTT. The chain recombines TRBV9 with TRBJ1-3; D unresolved. Germline-derived CDR1 and CDR2 are SGDLS and YYNGEE. The CDR3 contains 13 residues. V gave up 4 bases and J gave up 4 bases, with 9 bases separating them.